Listed below are T cell receptor beta chains from one sample, sequenced in a study of blood T cell repertoires in COVID-19. Sequencing was performed with immunoSEQ multiplex PCR; in TCRdb, only in-frame clones are kept and a portion is missing. The sample records over 200,000 clones, about 90% being singletons. The sample consisted of PBMCs or T cells enriched from blood (not recorded which). The source of these receptors is a man aged 25-45 years who had recovered from COVID-19. CDR3s include the opening cysteine and the closing phenylalanine or tryptophan. A D gene is named only where the DNA matches it firmly.

d_gene: .; v_gene: TRBV12-3/TRBV12-4; j_gene: TRBJ2-7; CDR3aa: CASSSTGGYEQYF
d_gene: .; v_gene: TRBV5-1; j_gene: TRBJ1-1; CDR3aa: CASSLWGEVTEAFF
d_gene: .; v_gene: TRBV30; j_gene: TRBJ1-1; CDR3aa: CAWISVTEAFF
d_gene: .; v_gene: TRBV5-5; j_gene: TRBJ2-7; CDR3aa: CASRQISGVEQYF
d_gene: .; v_gene: TRBV3-1/TRBV3-2; j_gene: TRBJ1-4; CDR3aa: CASSQGWAGLGEKLFF
d_gene: TRBD1; v_gene: TRBV19; j_gene: TRBJ1-2; CDR3aa: CASSPVPGQGAGYGYTF
d_gene: .; v_gene: TRBV30; j_gene: TRBJ2-3; CDR3aa: CAWSVGGVTDTQYF
d_gene: .; v_gene: TRBV4-2; j_gene: TRBJ2-7; CDR3aa: CASSPGDGGGNEQYF
d_gene: .; v_gene: TRBV20-1; j_gene: TRBJ2-1; CDR3aa: CSADSGSKFF
d_gene: .; v_gene: TRBV28; j_gene: TRBJ2-7; CDR3aa: CAIRLGEGQIRYEQYF
d_gene: .; v_gene: TRBV5-1; j_gene: TRBJ2-3; CDR3aa: CASSPLRSTDTQYF
d_gene: TRBD1; v_gene: TRBV5-1; j_gene: TRBJ1-1; CDR3aa: CASSPGTGQAEAFF
d_gene: TRBD1; v_gene: TRBV5-6; j_gene: TRBJ2-3; CDR3aa: CASSLVGGSMRTQYF
d_gene: .; v_gene: TRBV14; j_gene: TRBJ1-4; CDR3aa: CASSQDQPAGEKLFF
d_gene: .; v_gene: TRBV4-1; j_gene: TRBJ2-1; CDR3aa: CASSQVDTVGEQFF
d_gene: .; v_gene: TRBV21-1; j_gene: TRBJ1-1; CDR3aa: CASSQKAEQGGCTEAFF
d_gene: .; v_gene: TRBV10-2; j_gene: TRBJ2-7; CDR3aa: CASRDSSYEQYF
d_gene: .; v_gene: TRBV2; j_gene: TRBJ2-5; CDR3aa: CASKSQGPVETQYF
d_gene: TRBD2; v_gene: TRBV7-2; j_gene: TRBJ2-7; CDR3aa: CASSLKGLQQYF
d_gene: TRBD2; v_gene: TRBV10-2; j_gene: TRBJ2-7; CDR3aa: CASQNPGLADRSYEQYF
d_gene: TRBD1; v_gene: TRBV4-1; j_gene: TRBJ1-1; CDR3aa: CASSQDPGTGSTEAFF
d_gene: TRBD1; v_gene: TRBV29-1; j_gene: TRBJ2-5; CDR3aa: CSVRQGASETQYF
d_gene: .; v_gene: TRBV18; j_gene: TRBJ1-5; CDR3aa: CASSSTESSQPQHF
d_gene: TRBD2; v_gene: TRBV7-3; j_gene: TRBJ2-1; CDR3aa: CASSPSSGSYNEQFF
d_gene: .; v_gene: TRBV9; j_gene: TRBJ1-2; CDR3aa: CASSESGYGYTF
d_gene: .; v_gene: TRBV5-1; j_gene: TRBJ1-4; CDR3aa: CASSFTTEFNEKLFF
d_gene: .; v_gene: TRBV6-5; j_gene: TRBJ1-1; CDR3aa: CASRGGANTEAFF
d_gene: .; v_gene: TRBV19; j_gene: TRBJ1-4; CDR3aa: CARLKTVTNEKLFF
d_gene: .; v_gene: TRBV19; j_gene: TRBJ1-1; CDR3aa: CASSTQIRNTEAFF
d_gene: .; v_gene: TRBV9; j_gene: TRBJ2-3; CDR3aa: CASSVVGLNTDTQYF
d_gene: .; v_gene: TRBV7-2; j_gene: TRBJ1-6; CDR3aa: CASRYRADNSPLHF
d_gene: .; v_gene: TRBV6-2/TRBV6-3; j_gene: TRBJ1-2; CDR3aa: CASSAGLPQGYGYTF
d_gene: TRBD2; v_gene: TRBV5-4; j_gene: TRBJ2-7; CDR3aa: CASSLAGLAGKSEQYF
d_gene: .; v_gene: TRBV28; j_gene: TRBJ1-5; CDR3aa: CASSTTGKQPQHF
d_gene: .; v_gene: TRBV7-2; j_gene: TRBJ2-3; CDR3aa: CASTRGYSTDTQYF
d_gene: TRBD1; v_gene: TRBV5-1; j_gene: TRBJ1-1; CDR3aa: CASSLGAGGRDTEAFF
d_gene: .; v_gene: TRBV2; j_gene: TRBJ2-1; CDR3aa: CASPGYNEQFF
d_gene: TRBD2; v_gene: TRBV27; j_gene: TRBJ2-7; CDR3aa: CASSLVLAGQYEQYF
d_gene: .; v_gene: TRBV19; j_gene: TRBJ1-1; CDR3aa: CASSIDRGSRNTEAFF